The rows below give T cell receptor beta chains drawn from one sample of a study of identical twins. MiXCR was run by TCRdb on the 5' RACE reads, yielding one entry per CDR3 protein. The table shows about 810,000 distinct CDR3 sequences, with roughly an eighth occurring only once. The same sample was also used in a study of yellow fever vaccine responses in identical twins.

Sequenced: PBMCs. Receptor source: a woman aged 18-35 years in good health. Both conserved end residues are part of each CDR3. The D gene is left open where the match is weak. Clone sizes are given selectively: once, few, many, or a class where the clone is expanded.

D: .
V: TRBV20-1
J: TRBJ2-2
size: few
CDR3: CSAARGQNTGELFF
DNA: TGCAGTGCTGCCAGGGGACAGAACACCGGGGAGCTGTTTTTT

D: .
V: TRBV2
J: TRBJ2-3
size: few
CDR3: CASEYQGSSDTQYF
DNA: TGTGCCAGCGAGTATCAGGGAAGCTCAGATACGCAGTATTTT

D: TRBD2
V: TRBV11-2
J: TRBJ2-3
size: .
CDR3: CASSLPPASGRATDTQYF
DNA: TGTGCCAGCAGCTTACCCCCTGCTAGCGGGAGGGCCACAGATACGCAGTATTTT

D: .
V: TRBV11-2
J: TRBJ1-1
size: .
CDR3: CASNHRNQAAEAFF
DNA: TGTGCCAGCAACCACAGGAATCAGGCGGCTGAAGCTTTCTTT

D: .
V: TRBV6-5
J: TRBJ2-1
size: few
CDR3: CASSYSKQVEQFF
DNA: TGTGCCAGCAGTTACTCGAAGCAGGTCGAGCAGTTCTTC

D: .
V: TRBV6-1
J: TRBJ2-6
size: many
CDR3: CASSPNSGANVLTF
DNA: TGTGCCAGCAGTCCCAACTCTGGGGCCAACGTCCTGACTTTC

D: TRBD2
V: TRBV7-3
J: TRBJ2-3
size: .
CDR3: CACSLGPGLAGNTDTQYF
DNA: TGTGCCTGCAGTTTAGGCCCGGGACTAGCGGGAAACACAGATACGCAGTATTTT

D: .
V: TRBV20-1
J: TRBJ1-3
size: .
CDR3: CSVLRRNTIYF
DNA: TGCAGTGTCCTACGCCGGAACACCATATATTTT

D: .
V: TRBV29-1
J: TRBJ2-1
size: many
CDR3: CSVEGRVRGTYNEQFF
DNA: TGCAGCGTTGAAGGTAGGGTCAGGGGCACCTACAATGAGCAGTTCTTC

D: .
V: TRBV10-3
J: TRBJ2-2
size: many
CDR3: CAISLLTSGELFF
DNA: TGTGCCATCAGCCTTCTTACCTCCGGGGAGCTGTTTTTT

D: .
V: TRBV11-3
J: TRBJ2-1
size: few
CDR3: CASSLDLGLEQFF
DNA: TGTGCCAGCAGCTTAGATCTGGGTCTTGAGCAGTTCTTC

D: .
V: TRBV15
J: TRBJ1-6
size: many
CDR3: CATSLGNSPLHF
DNA: TGTGCCACCAGCTTAGGCAATTCACCCCTCCACTTT

D: TRBD1
V: TRBV10-3
J: TRBJ2-6
size: few
CDR3: CATYPGTGVGANVLTF
DNA: TGTGCCACATACCCAGGGACAGGGGTTGGGGCCAACGTCCTGACTTTC

D: .
V: TRBV24-1
J: TRBJ1-1
size: few
CDR3: CATSDSTRGNTEAFF
DNA: TGTGCCACCAGTGATTCAACGCGGGGGAACACTGAAGCTTTCTTT

D: .
V: TRBV4-1
J: TRBJ1-5
size: few
CDR3: CASSQDWTENQPQHF
DNA: TGCGCCAGCAGCCAAGATTGGACCGAGAATCAGCCCCAGCATTTT

D: TRBD2
V: TRBV28
J: TRBJ2-1
size: few
CDR3: CASSHTSGAYNEQFF
DNA: TGTGCCAGCAGTCACACTAGCGGCGCATACAATGAGCAGTTCTTC

D: .
V: TRBV29-1
J: TRBJ2-2
size: .
CDR3: CSVGSGAGELFF
DNA: TGCAGCGTTGGGTCGGGGGCCGGGGAGCTGTTTTTT

D: .
V: TRBV13
J: TRBJ2-3
size: .
CDR3: CASSLGQGTSLADTQYF
DNA: TGTGCCAGCAGCTTAGGCCAGGGGACTTCGCTAGCAGATACGCAGTATTTT

D: .
V: TRBV5-1
J: TRBJ2-7
size: few
CDR3: CASSLDYNYEQYF
DNA: TGCGCCAGCAGCCTGGACTATAACTACGAGCAGTACTTC

D: .
V: TRBV29-1
J: TRBJ2-7
size: .
CDR3: CSVRDNFYEQYF
DNA: TGCAGCGTACGGGACAATTTCTACGAGCAGTACTTC

D: .
V: TRBV6-5
J: TRBJ1-1
size: .
CDR3: CASSPRPSEAFF
DNA: TGTGCCAGCAGCCCCCGGCCATCCGAAGCTTTCTTT

D: TRBD1
V: TRBV12-3/TRBV12-4
J: TRBJ1-4
size: few
CDR3: CASSPWTGEKLFF
DNA: TGTGCCAGCAGCCCCTGGACAGGGGAAAAACTGTTTTTT

D: .
V: TRBV9
J: TRBJ2-5
size: .
CDR3: CASSVLSGPQETQYF
DNA: TGTGCCAGCAGCGTTCTCTCCGGGCCCCAAGAGACCCAGTACTTC

D: .
V: TRBV15
J: TRBJ2-5
size: .
CDR3: CATSRDDWTEETQYF
DNA: TGTGCCACCAGCAGAGATGATTGGACGGAAGAGACCCAGTACTTC

D: .
V: TRBV12-3/TRBV12-4
J: TRBJ1-2
size: few
CDR3: CASSLWQSYGYTF
DNA: TGTGCCAGCAGTTTATGGCAAAGTTATGGCTACACCTTC

D: TRBD2
V: TRBV15
J: TRBJ2-5
size: few
CDR3: CATSRALAGGWQETQYF
DNA: TGTGCCACCAGCAGAGCACTAGCGGGAGGATGGCAAGAGACCCAGTACTTC

D: .
V: TRBV29-1
J: TRBJ1-4
size: .
CDR3: CSVEIQENEKLFF
DNA: TGCAGCGTTGAAATTCAGGAGAATGAAAAACTGTTTTTT

D: TRBD2
V: TRBV4-1
J: TRBJ2-7
size: few
CDR3: CASSQTSGFSYEQYF
DNA: TGCGCCAGCAGCCAGACTAGCGGGTTCTCCTACGAGCAGTACTTC

D: .
V: TRBV7-9
J: TRBJ2-7
size: few
CDR3: CASSLNTDRAYEQYF
DNA: TGTGCCAGCAGCTTAAATACGGACAGAGCCTACGAGCAGTACTTC

D: .
V: TRBV25-1
J: TRBJ2-7
size: few
CDR3: CASSAGFYEQYF
DNA: TGTGCCAGCAGTGCTGGCTTCTACGAGCAGTACTTC

D: .
V: TRBV3-1
J: TRBJ1-5
size: few
CDR3: CASSQGSAGAKQPQHF
DNA: TGTGCCAGCAGCCAAGGGTCGGCAGGGGCGAAACAGCCCCAGCATTTT

D: TRBD1
V: TRBV9
J: TRBJ2-5
size: many
CDR3: CASSATGEWETQYF
DNA: TGTGCCAGCAGCGCCACAGGGGAATGGGAGACCCAGTACTTC

D: .
V: TRBV6-1
J: TRBJ2-3
size: .
CDR3: CASTPASTDTQYF
DNA: TGTGCCAGCACCCCTGCGAGCACAGATACGCAGTATTTT

D: .
V: TRBV5-1
J: TRBJ2-5
size: .
CDR3: CASSLRSTQETQYF
DNA: TGCGCCAGCAGCTTGCGGTCTACACAAGAGACCCAGTACTTC

D: .
V: TRBV3-1
J: TRBJ1-2
size: .
CDR3: CASSQVGEPNYGYTF
DNA: TGTGCCAGCAGCCAAGTAGGAGAGCCTAACTATGGCTACACCTTC

D: .
V: TRBV20-1
J: TRBJ1-6
size: few
CDR3: CSARDGGGSPLHF
DNA: TGCAGTGCTAGAGACGGCGGCGGGTCACCCCTCCACTTT

D: TRBD2
V: TRBV29-1
J: TRBJ2-5
size: many
CDR3: CSAPDGGRNQETQYF
DNA: TGCAGCGCTCCGGATGGCGGGAGGAACCAAGAGACCCAGTACTTC

D: TRBD2
V: TRBV11-2
J: TRBJ2-1
size: few
CDR3: CASSLARLAGDANEQFF
DNA: TGTGCCAGCAGCTTAGCCCGACTAGCGGGAGATGCCAATGAGCAGTTCTTC

D: .
V: TRBV20-1
J: TRBJ2-3
size: .
CDR3: CSARMEFTDTQYF
DNA: TGCAGTGCTAGAATGGAATTCACAGATACGCAGTATTTT

D: TRBD1
V: TRBV12-3/TRBV12-4
J: TRBJ1-1
size: few
CDR3: CASSYILGGQGVLKAFF
DNA: TGTGCCAGCAGCTATATCCTTGGGGGACAGGGCGTCTTGAAAGCTTTCTTT

D: TRBD2
V: TRBV5-1
J: TRBJ2-3
size: .
CDR3: CASSLVLAGGDTQYF
DNA: TGCGCCAGCAGCTTGGTTCTGGCGGGAGGGGATACGCAGTATTTT

D: TRBD1
V: TRBV12-3/TRBV12-4
J: TRBJ1-1
size: few
CDR3: CASSFGEGQGFRLNTEAFF
DNA: TGTGCCAGCAGTTTCGGGGAGGGACAGGGATTTAGACTGAACACTGAAGCTTTCTTT

D: .
V: TRBV5-1
J: TRBJ2-5
size: few
CDR3: CASSLDPDRSGGATQYF
DNA: TGCGCCAGCAGCTTGGACCCCGACAGATCTGGTGGGGCTACCCAGTACTTC

D: .
V: TRBV15
J: TRBJ1-2
size: many
CDR3: CATSTRDRRYSYGYTF
DNA: TGTGCCACCAGCACGAGAGACAGGCGGTACTCCTATGGCTACACCTTC

D: .
V: TRBV6-1
J: TRBJ1-1
size: .
CDR3: CASRGARGTEAFF
DNA: TGTGCCAGCAGGGGGGCGCGGGGTACTGAAGCTTTCTTT

D: .
V: TRBV6-5
J: TRBJ1-1
size: many
CDR3: CASSYQSMNTEAFF
DNA: TGTGCCAGCAGTTACCAGAGCATGAACACTGAAGCTTTCTTT

D: .
V: TRBV11-2
J: TRBJ2-3
size: .
CDR3: CASSARTSTDTQYF
DNA: TGTGCCAGCAGCGCACGGACTAGCACAGATACGCAGTATTTT